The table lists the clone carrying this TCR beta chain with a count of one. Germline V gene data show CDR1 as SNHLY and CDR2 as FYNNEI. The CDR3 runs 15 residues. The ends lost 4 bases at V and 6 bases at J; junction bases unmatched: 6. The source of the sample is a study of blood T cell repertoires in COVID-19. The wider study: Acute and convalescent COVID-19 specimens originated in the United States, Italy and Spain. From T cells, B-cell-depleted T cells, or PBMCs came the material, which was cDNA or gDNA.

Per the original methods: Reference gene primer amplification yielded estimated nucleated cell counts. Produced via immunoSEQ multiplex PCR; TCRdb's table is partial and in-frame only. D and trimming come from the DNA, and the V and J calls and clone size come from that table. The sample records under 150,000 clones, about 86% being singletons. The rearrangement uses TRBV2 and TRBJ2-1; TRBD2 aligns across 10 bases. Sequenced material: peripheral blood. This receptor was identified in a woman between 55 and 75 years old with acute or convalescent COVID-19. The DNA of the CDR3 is TGTGCCAGCAGTGGTGGGTCTAGCGGGAGCAATGAGCAGTTCTTC. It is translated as CASSGGSSGSNEQFF.